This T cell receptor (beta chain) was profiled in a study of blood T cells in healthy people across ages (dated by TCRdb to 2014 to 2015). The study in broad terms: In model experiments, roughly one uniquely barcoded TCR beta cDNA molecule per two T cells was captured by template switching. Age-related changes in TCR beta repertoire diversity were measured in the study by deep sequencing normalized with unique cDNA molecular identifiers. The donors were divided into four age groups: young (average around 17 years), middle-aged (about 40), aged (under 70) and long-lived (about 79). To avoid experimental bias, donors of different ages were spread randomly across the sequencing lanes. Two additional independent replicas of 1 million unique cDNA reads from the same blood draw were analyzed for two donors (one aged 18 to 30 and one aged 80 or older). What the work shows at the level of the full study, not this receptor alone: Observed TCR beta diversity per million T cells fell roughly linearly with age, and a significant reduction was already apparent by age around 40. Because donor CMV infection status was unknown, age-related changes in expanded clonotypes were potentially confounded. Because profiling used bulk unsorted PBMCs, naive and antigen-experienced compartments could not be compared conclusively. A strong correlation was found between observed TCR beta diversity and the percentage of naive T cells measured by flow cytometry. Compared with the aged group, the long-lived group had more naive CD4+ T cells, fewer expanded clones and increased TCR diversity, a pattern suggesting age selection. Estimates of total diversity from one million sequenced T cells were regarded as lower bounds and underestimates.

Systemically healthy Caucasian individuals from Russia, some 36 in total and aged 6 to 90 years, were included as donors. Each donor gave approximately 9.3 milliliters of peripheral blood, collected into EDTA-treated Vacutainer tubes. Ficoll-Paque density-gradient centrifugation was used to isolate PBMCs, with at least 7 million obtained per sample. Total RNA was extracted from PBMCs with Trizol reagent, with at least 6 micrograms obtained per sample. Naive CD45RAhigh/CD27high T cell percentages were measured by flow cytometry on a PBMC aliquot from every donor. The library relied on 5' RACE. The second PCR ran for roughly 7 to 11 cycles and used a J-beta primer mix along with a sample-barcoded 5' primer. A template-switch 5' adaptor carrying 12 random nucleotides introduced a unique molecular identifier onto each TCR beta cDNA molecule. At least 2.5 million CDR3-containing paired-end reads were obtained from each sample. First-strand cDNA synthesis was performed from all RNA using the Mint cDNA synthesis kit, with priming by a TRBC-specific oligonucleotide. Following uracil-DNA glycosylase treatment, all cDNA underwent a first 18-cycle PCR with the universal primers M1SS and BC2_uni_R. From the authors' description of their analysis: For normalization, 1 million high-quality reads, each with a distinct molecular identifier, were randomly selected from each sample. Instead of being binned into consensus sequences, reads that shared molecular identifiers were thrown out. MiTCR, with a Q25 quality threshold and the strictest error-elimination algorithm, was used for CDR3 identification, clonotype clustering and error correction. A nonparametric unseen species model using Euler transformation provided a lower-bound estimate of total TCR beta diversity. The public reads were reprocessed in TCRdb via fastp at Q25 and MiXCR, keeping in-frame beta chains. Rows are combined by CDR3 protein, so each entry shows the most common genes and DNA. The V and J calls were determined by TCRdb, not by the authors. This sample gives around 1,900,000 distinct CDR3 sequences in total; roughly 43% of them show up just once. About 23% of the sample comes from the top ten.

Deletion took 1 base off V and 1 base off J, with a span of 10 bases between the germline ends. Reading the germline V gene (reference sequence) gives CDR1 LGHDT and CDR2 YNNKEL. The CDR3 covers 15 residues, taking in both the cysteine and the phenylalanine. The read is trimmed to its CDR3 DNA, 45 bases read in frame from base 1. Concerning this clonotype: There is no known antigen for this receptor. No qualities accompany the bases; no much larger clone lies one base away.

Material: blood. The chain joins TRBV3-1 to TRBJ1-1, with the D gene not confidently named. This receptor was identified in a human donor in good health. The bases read TGTGCCAGCAGCCAAGGGCGACTGCCGAACACTGAAGCTTTCTTT. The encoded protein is CASSQGRLPNTEAFF.